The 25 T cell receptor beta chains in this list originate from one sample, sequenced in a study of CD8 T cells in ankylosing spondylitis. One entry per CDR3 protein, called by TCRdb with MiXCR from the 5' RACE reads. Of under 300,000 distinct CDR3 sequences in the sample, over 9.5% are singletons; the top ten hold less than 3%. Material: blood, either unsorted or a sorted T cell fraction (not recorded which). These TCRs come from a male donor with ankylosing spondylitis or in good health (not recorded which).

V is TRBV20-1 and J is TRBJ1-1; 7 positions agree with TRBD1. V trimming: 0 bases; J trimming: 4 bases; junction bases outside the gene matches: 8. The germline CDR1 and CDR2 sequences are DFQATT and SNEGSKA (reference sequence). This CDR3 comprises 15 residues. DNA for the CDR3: TGCAGTGCTAGAGAGGGCGACAGGGCAGGCACTGAAGCTTTCTTT. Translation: CSAREGDRAGTEAFF.

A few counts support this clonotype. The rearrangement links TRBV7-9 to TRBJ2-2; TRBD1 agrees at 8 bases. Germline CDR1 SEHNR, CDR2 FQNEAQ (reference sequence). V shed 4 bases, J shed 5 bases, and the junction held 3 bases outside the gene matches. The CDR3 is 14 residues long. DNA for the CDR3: TGTGCCAGCAGCTACTGGGACAGGACCGGGGAGCTGTTTTTT. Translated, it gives CASSYWDRTGELFF.

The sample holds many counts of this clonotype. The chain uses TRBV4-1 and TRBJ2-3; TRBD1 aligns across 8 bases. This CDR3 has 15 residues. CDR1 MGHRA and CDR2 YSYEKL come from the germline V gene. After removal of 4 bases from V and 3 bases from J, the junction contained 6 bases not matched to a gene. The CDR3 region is CASSPGTGGTDTQYF. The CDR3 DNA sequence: TGCGCCAGCAGCCCGGGGACAGGCGGTACAGATACGCAGTATTTT.

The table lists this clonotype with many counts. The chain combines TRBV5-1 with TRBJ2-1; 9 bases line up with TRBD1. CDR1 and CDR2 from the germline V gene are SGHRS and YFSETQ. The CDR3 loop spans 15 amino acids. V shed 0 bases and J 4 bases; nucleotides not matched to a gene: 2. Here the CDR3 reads CASSLGDRDYNEQFF. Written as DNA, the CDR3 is TGCGCCAGCAGCTTGGGGGACAGGGATTACAATGAGCAGTTCTTC.

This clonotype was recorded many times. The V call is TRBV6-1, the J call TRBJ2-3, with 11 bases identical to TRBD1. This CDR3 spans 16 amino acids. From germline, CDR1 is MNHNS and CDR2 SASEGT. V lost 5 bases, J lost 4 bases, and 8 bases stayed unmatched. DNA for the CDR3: TGTGCCAGCAGTACCCGGACAGGGGGCTCACCAGATACGCAGTATTTT. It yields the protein CASSTRTGGSPDTQYF.

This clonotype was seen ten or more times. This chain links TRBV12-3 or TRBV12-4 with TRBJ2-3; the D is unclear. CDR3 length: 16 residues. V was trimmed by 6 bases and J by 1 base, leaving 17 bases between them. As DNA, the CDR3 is TGTGCCAGCAGCTACCCTTTAGCTTTTCGCACAGATACGCAGTATTTT. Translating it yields CASSYPLAFRTDTQYF.

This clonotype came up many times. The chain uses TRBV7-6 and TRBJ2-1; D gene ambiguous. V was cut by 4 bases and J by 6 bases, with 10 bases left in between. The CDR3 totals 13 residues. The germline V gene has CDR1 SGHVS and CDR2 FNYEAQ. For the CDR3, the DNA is TGTGCCAGCAGCTCCAGGAACGCCAATGAGCAGTTCTTC. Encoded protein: CASSSRNANEQFF.

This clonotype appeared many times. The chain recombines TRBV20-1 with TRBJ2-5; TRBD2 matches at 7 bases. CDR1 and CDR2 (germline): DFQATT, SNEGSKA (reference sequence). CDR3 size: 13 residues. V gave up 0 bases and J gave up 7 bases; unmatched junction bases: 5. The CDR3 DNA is TGCAGTGCTAGAGATTCCGGGGGGAGGACCCAGTACTTC. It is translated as CSARDSGGRTQYF.

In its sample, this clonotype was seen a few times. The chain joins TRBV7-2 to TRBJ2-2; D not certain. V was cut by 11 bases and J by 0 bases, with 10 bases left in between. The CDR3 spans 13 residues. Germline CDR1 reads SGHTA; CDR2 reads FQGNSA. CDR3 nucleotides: TGTGCCGGCGTGGGCACGAACACCGGGGAGCTGTTTTTT. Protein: CAGVGTNTGELFF.

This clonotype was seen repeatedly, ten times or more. CDR3 region: CSASRRNSYNEQFF. CDR3 nucleotide sequence: TGCAGTGCTAGTAGGCGGAACTCCTACAATGAGCAGTTCTTC. This chain links TRBV20-1 with TRBJ2-1; D is ambiguous. This CDR3 comprises 14 residues. V was clipped by 3 bases and J by 0 bases, with 9 bases between them. Per the germline V gene, CDR1 is DFQATT and CDR2 is SNEGSKA (reference sequence).

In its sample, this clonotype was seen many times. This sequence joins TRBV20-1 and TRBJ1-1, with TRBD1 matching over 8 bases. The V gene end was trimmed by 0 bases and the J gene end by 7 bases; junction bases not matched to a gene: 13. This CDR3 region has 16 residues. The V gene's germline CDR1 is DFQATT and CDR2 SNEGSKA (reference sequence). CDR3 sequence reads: CSARDLHGDRSFEAFF. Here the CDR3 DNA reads TGCAGTGCTAGAGACCTTCATGGGGACAGGTCCTTTGAAGCTTTCTTT.

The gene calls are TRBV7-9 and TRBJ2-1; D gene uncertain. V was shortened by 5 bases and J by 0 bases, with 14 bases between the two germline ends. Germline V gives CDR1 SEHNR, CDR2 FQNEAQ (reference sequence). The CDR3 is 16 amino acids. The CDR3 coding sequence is TGTGCCAGCAGCCCCAGAAAGGTTAGCTCCTACAATGAGCAGTTCTTC. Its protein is CASSPRKVSSYNEQFF.

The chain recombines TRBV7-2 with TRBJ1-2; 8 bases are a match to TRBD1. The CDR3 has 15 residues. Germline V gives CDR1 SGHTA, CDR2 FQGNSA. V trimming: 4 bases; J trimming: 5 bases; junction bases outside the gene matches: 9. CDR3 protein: CASSYRDRRRYGYTF. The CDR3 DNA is TGTGCCAGCAGCTACCGGGACAGGAGGCGATATGGCTACACCTTC.

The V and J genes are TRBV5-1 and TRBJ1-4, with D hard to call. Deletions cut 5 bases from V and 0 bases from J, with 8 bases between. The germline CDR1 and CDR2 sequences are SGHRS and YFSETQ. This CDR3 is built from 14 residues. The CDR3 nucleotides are TGCGCCAGCAGGGGATCAGCAACTAATGAAAAACTGTTTTTT. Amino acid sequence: CASRGSATNEKLFF.

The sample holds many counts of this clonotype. The CDR3 bases are TGCGCCAGCAGCTTGGAGGGCAGGGTTCCCGGGGAGCTGTTTTTT. This codes for CASSLEGRVPGELFF. The chain recombines TRBV5-1 with TRBJ2-2; a possible D gene is TRBD1 (5 bases). Germline CDR1 is SGHRS and CDR2 is YFSETQ. This CDR3 is built from 15 residues. Trimming left V 0 bases short and J 6 bases short, with 12 bases between. The variable domain in full, completed from reference TRBV5-1 and TRBJ2-2, reads KAGVTQTPRYLIKTRGQQVTLSCSPISGHRSVSWYQQTPGQGLQFLFEYFSETQRNKGNFPGRFSGRQFSNSRSEMNVSTLELGDSALYLCASSLEGRVPGELFFGEGSRLTVL.

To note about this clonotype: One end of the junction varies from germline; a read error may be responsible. Here the CDR3 reads CVSSSDRGKNIQYF. CDR3 in DNA: TGTGTCAGCAGCTCGGACAGAGGCAAAAACATTCAGTACTTC. The rearrangement joins TRBV7-2 to TRBJ2-4; D possibly corresponds to TRBD1 (6 bases). CDR1 and CDR2 (germline): SGHTA, FQGNSA. CDR3 length: 14 residues.

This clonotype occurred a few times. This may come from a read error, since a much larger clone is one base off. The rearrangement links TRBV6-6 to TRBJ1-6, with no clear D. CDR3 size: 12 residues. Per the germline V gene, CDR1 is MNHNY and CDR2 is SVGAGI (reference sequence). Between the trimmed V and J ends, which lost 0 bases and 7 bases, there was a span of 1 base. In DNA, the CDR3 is TGTGCCAGCAGTTACTCAAATTCACCCCTCCACTTT. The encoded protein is CASSYSNSPLHF.

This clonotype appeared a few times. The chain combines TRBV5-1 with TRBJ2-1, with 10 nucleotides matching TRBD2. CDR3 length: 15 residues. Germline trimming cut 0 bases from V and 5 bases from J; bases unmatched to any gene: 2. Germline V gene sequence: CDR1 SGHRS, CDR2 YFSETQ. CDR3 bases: TGCGCCAGCAGCTTGGGACTAGCGGGCCACAATGAGCAGTTCTTC. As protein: CASSLGLAGHNEQFF.

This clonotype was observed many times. CDR3 nucleotide sequence: TGCGCCAGCAGCCAAGCGGGACAGGGGGCAGTCGGTGAAAAACTGTTTTTT. Translating gives CASSQAGQGAVGEKLFF. J is TRBJ1-4 and V is TRBV4-1; TRBD1 matches 12 bases. This CDR3 region has 17 residues. The J segment lost 7 bases and the V segment lost 1 base, leaving 7 bases of the junction unmatched. The V gene's germline CDR1 is MGHRA and CDR2 YSYEKL.

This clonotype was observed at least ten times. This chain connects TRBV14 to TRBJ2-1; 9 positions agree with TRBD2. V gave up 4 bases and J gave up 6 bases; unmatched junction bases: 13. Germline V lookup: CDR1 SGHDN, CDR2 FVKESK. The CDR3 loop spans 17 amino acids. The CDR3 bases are TGTGCCAGCAGCCCCCAGAGGAATAGCGGGAGAAGCAATGAGCAGTTCTTC. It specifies CASSPQRNSGRSNEQFF.

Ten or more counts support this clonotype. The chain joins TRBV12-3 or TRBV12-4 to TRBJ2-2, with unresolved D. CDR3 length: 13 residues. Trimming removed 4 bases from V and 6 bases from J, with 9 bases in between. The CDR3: CASSSLVAGELFF. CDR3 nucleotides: TGTGCCAGCAGTTCCTTGGTGGCCGGGGAGCTGTTTTTT.

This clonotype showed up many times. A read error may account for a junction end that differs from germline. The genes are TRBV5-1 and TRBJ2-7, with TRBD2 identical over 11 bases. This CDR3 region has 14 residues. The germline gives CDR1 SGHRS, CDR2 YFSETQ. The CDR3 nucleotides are TGTGCCAGCAGCCTGACTAGCGGGACGTACGAGCAGTACTTC. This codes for CASSLTSGTYEQYF.

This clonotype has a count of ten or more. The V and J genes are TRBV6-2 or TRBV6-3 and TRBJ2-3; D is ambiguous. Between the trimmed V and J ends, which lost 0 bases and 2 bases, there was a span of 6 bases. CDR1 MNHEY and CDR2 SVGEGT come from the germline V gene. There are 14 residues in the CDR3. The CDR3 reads CASSYSTVTDTQYF. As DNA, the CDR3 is TGTGCCAGCAGTTACTCGACGGTCACAGATACGCAGTATTTT.

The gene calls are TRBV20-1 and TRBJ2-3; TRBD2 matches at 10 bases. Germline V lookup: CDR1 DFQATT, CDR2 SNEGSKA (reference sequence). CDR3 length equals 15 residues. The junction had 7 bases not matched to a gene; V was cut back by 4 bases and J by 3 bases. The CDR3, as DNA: TGCAGTGCTACGCGGACTAGCGGCCTTACAGATACGCAGTATTTT. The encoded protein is CSATRTSGLTDTQYF.

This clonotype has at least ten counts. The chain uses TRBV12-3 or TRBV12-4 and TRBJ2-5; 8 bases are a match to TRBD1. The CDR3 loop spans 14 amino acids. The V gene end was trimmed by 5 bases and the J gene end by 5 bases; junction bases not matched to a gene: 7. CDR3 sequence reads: CASSQQGASETQYF. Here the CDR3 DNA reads TGTGCCAGCAGTCAGCAGGGGGCGAGCGAGACCCAGTACTTC.